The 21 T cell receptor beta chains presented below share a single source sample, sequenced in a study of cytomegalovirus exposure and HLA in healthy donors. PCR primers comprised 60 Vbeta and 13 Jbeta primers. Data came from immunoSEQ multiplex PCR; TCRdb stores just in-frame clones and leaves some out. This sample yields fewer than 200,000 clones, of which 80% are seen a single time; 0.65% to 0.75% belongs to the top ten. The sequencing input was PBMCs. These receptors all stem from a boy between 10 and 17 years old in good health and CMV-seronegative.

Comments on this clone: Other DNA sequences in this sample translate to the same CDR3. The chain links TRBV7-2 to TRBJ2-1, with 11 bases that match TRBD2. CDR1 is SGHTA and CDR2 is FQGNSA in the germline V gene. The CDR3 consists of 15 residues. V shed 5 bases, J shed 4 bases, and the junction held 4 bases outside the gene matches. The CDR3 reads CASSPGLAGYNEQFF. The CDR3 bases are TGTGCCAGCAGCCCTGGACTAGCGGGTTACAATGAGCAGTTCTTC.

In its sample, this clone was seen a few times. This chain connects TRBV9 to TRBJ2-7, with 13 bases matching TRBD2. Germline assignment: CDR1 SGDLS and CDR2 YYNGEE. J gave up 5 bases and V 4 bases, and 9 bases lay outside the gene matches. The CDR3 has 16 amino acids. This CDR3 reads CASSRPGLAGDNEQYF. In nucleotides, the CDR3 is TGTGCCAGCAGCCGCCCCGGACTAGCGGGAGACAACGAGCAGTACTTC. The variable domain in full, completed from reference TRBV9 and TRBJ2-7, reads DSGVTQTPKHLITATGQRVTLRCSPRSGDLSVYWYQQSLDQGLQFLIQYYNGEERAKGNILERFSAQQFPDLHSELNLSSLELGDSALYFCASSRPGLAGDNEQYFGPGTRLTVT.

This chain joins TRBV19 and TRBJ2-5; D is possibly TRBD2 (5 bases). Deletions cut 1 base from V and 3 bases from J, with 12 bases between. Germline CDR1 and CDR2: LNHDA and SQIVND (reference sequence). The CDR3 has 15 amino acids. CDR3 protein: CASSIGGSDEETQYF. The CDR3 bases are TGTGCCAGTAGTATAGGTGGGAGTGATGAAGAGACCCAGTACTTC.

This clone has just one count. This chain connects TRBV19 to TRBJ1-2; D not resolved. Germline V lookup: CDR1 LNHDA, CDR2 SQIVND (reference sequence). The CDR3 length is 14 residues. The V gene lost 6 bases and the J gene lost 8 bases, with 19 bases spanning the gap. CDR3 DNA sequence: TGTGCCAGTAGCGGGGTCGGGAAGGGAAAAGGCTACACCTTC. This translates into CASSGVGKGKGYTF.

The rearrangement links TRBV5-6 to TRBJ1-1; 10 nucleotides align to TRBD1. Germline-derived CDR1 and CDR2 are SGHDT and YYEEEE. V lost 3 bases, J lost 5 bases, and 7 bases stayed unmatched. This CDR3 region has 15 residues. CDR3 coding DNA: TGTGCCAGCAGCTACTTGGGACAGGGGAATACTGAAGCTTTCTTT. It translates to CASSYLGQGNTEAFF.

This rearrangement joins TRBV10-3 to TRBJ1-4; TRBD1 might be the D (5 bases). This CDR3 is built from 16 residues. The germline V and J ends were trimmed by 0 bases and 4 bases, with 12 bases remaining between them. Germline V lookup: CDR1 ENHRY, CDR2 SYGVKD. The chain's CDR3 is CAISESSREGNEKLFF. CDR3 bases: TGTGCCATCAGTGAGTCGAGCAGGGAGGGTAATGAAAAACTGTTTTTT.

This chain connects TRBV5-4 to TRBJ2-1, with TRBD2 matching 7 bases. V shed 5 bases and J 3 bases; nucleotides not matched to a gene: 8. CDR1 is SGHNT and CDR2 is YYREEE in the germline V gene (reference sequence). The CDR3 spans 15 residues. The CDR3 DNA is TGTGCCAGCAGTCACGTGCGGGGGAACTACAATGAGCAGTTCTTC. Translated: CASSHVRGNYNEQFF.

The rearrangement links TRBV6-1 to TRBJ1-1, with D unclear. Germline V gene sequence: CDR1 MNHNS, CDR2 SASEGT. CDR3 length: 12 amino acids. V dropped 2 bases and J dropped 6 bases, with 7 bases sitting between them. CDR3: CASSELSPEAFF. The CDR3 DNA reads TGTGCCAGCAGTGAACTTAGTCCTGAAGCTTTCTTT.

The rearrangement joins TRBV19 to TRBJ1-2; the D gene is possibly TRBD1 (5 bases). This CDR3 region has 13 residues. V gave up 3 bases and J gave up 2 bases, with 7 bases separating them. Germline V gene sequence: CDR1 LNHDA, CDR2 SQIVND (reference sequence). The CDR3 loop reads CASSIDSNYGYTF. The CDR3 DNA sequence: TGTGCCAGTAGTATTGACAGCAACTATGGCTACACCTTC.

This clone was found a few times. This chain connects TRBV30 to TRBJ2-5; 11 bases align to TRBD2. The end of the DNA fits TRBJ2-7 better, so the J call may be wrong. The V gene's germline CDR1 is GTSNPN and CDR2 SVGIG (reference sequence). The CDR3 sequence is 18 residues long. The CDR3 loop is CAWSVTVFGLAGSNEQYF. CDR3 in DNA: TGTGCCTGGAGTGTAACCGTTTTTGGACTAGCGGGTAGCAACGAGCAGTACTTC.

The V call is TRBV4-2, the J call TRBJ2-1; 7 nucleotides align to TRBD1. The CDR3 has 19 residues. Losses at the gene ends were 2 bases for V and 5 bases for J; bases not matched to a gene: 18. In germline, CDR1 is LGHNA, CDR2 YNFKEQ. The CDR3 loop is CASSQYLSPLRGQNNEQFF. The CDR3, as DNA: TGTGCCAGCAGCCAATATCTTTCCCCGTTAAGGGGGCAGAACAATGAGCAGTTCTTC.

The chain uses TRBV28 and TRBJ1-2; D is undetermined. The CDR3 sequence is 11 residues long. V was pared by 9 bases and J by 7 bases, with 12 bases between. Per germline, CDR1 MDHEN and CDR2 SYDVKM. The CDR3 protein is CASRRSSGYTF. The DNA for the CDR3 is TGTGCCAGTCGTAGATCAAGTGGCTACACCTTC.

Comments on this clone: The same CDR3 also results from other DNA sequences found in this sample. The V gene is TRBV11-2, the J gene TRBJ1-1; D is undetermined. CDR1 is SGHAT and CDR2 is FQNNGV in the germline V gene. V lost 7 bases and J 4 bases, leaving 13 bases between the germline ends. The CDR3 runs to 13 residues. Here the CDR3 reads CASNEGVSTEAFF. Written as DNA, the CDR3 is TGTGCCAGCAACGAGGGTGTCAGCACTGAAGCTTTCTTT.

This CDR3 is CASSDLWGVQGYEQYF. The CDR3 nucleotides are TGTGCCAGCAGCGATCTATGGGGGGTACAGGGGTACGAGCAGTACTTC. The chain carries TRBV7-2 and TRBJ2-7; tentative D call: TRBD1 (7 bases). Trimming pared 5 bases from V and 4 bases from J, leaving 21 bases between. This CDR3 comprises 16 residues. The germline V gene has CDR1 SGHTA and CDR2 FQGNSA.

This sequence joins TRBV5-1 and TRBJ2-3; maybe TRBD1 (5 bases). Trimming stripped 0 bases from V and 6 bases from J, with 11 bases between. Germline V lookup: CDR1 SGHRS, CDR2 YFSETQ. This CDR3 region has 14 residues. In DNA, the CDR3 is TGCGCCAGCAGCTTGGTCCTACAGGATGATACGCAGTATTTT. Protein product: CASSLVLQDDTQYF.

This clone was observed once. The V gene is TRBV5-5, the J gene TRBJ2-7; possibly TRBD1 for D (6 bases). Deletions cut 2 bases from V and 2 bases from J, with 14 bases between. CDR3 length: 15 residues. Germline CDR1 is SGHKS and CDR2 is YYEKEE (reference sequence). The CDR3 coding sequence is TGTGCCAGCAGCTTTAGGGGGACCCAGACCTACGAGCAGTACTTC. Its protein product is CASSFRGTQTYEQYF.

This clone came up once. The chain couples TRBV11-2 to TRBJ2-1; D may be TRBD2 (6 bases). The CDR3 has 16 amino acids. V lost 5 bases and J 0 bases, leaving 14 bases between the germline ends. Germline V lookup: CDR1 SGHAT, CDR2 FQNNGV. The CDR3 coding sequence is TGTGCCAGCAGCCCCCGGGTCGGGAGCTCCTACAATGAGCAGTTCTTC. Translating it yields CASSPRVGSSYNEQFF.

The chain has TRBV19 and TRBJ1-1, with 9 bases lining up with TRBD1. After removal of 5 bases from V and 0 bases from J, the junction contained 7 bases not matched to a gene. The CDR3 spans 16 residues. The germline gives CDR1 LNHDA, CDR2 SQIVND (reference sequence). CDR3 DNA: TGTGCCAGTAGTCACCGGACAGGGGTAATGAACACTGAAGCTTTCTTT. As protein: CASSHRTGVMNTEAFF.

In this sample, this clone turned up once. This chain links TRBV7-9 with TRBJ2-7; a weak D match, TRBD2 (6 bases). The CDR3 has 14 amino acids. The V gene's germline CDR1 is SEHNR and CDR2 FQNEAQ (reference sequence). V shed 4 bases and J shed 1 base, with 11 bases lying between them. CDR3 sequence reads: CASSSGDRSYEQYF. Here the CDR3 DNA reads TGTGCCAGCAGCTCGGGGGACCGATCCTACGAGCAGTACTTC.

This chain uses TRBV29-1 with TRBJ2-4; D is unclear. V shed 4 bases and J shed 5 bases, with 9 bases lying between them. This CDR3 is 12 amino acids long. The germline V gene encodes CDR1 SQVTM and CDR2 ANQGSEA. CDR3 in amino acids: CSVGEIENIQYF. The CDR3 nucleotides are TGCAGCGTTGGAGAGATAGAAAACATTCAGTACTTC. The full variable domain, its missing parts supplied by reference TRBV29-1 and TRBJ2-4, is SAVISQKPSRDICQRGTSLTIQCQVDSQVTMMFWYRQQPGQSLTLIATANQGSEATYESGFVIDKFPISRPNLTFSTLTVSNMSPEDSSIYLCSVGEIENIQYFGAGTRLSVL.

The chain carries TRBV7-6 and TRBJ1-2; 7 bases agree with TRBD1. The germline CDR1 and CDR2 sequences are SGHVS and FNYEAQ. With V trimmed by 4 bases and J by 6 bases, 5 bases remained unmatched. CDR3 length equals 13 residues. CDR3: CASSSYTGDGYTF. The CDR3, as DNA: TGTGCCAGCAGCTCATACACAGGGGATGGCTACACCTTC.